This T cell receptor beta chain was identified in a study of beta chain features in type 1 diabetes. Overall study: On cell yields, gender and age, patients and healthy donors were similar. Study findings and constraints: A cDNA-based sequencing approach could over-represent cells with high TCR expression. TCRB CDR3s from Type 1 diabetes patients were moderately but significantly shorter in all four CD4+ subsets. The influence of HLA type on TCRB rearrangement stayed undetermined.

This clone was seen repeatedly, ten times or more. Its antigen is not identified. This CDR3 has 15 residues. Germline V CDR1 and CDR2: SGHNT, YYREEE (reference sequence). The germline V and J ends were trimmed by 4 bases and 5 bases, with 16 bases remaining between them. Expressed TCRB transcripts were sequenced after all isolated RNA was converted to cDNA. This table comes from immunoSEQ multiplex PCR, and its TCRdb copy is limited to in-frame clones, with some not included. The data hold about 290,000 clones, with around 7.8% observed a single time. The TCR originated in a woman between 18 and 30 years old in good health. The sequenced sample was central memory CD4+ T cells from blood. The chain uses TRBV5-4 and TRBJ2-1; perhaps TRBD2 as D (6 bases). This CDR3 is CASSLLASRHNEQFF. In DNA form, the CDR3 reads TGTGCCAGCAGCCTCCTAGCGAGCCGCCACAATGAGCAGTTCTTC.